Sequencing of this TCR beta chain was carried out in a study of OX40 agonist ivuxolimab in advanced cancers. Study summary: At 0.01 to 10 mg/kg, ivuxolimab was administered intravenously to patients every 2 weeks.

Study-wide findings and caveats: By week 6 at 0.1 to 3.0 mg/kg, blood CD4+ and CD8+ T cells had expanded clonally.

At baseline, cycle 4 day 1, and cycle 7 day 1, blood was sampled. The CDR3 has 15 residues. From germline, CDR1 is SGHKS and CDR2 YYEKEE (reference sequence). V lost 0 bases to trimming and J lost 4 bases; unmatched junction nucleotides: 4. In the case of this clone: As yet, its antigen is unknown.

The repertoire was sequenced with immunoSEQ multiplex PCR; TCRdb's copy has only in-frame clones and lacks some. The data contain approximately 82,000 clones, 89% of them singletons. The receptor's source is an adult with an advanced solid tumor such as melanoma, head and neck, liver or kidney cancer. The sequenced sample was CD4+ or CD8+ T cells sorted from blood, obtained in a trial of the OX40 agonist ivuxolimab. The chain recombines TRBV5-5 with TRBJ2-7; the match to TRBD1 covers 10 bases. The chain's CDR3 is CASSLEGTGEYEQYF. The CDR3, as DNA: TGTGCCAGCAGCTTGGAGGGGACAGGGGAATACGAGCAGTACTTC.